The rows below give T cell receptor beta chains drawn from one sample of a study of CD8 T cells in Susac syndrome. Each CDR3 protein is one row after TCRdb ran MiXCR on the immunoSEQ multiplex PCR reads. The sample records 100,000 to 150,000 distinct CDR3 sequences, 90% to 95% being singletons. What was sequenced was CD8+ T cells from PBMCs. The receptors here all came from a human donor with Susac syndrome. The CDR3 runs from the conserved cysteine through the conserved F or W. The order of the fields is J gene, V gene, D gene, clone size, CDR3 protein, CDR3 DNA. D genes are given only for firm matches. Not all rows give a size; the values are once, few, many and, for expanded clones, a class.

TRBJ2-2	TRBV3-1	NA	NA	CASSPTNTGELFF	TGTGCCAGCAGCCCCACGAACACCGGGGAGCTGTTTTTT
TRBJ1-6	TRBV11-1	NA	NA	CASSLAVFPLHGNISYNSPLHF	TGTGCCAGCAGCTTAGCAGTTTTCCCCCTCCATGGTAACATCTCCTATAATTCACCCCTCCACTTT
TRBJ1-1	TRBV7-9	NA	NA	CASSEGTYEAFF	TGTGCCAGCAGCGAGGGGACCTATGAAGCTTTCTTT
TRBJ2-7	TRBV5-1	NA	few	CASSRSFYEQYF	TGCGCCAGCAGCCGGTCCTTCTACGAGCAGTACTTC
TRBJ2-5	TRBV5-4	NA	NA	CASSSQGGQETQYF	TGTGCCAGCAGCTCTCAGGGGGGGCAAGAGACCCAGTACTTC
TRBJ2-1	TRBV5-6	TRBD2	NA	CASREEAGEDNEQFF	TGTGCCAGCAGGGAAGAAGCGGGAGAAGACAATGAGCAGTTCTTC
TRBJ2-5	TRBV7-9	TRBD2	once	CASSSAGGLAGGETQYF	TGTGCCAGCAGCTCCGCGGGGGGACTAGCGGGAGGAGAGACCCAGTACTTC
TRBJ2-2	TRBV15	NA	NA	CATSRDPGQTGELFF	TGTGCCACCAGCAGAGATCCAGGACAGACCGGGGAGCTGTTTTTT
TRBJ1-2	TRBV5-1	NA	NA	CASSLFSPITYGYTF	TGCGCCAGCAGCTTGTTCTCCCCCATAACCTATGGCTACACCTTC
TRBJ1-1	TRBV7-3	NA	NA	CASSLTQSGANTEAFF	TGTGCCAGCAGCTTAACCCAATCGGGCGCTAACACTGAAGCTTTCTTT
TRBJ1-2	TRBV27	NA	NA	CASSLSPNYRDVYGYTF	TGTGCCAGCAGTTTATCGCCAAATTACAGGGATGTCTATGGCTACACCTTC
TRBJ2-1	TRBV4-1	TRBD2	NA	CASSQDSGRHNEQFF	TGCGCCAGCAGCCAAGATAGCGGGAGGCACAATGAGCAGTTCTTC
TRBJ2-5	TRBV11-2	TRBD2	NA	CASSPRTSGGETQYF	TGTGCCAGCAGCCCGAGGACTAGCGGGGGGGAGACCCAGTACTTC
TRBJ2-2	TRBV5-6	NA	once	CASSLFPPDYTGELFF	TGTGCCAGCAGCTTGTTCCCCCCCGACTACACCGGGGAGCTGTTTTTT
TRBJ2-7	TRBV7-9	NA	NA	CASLRSGEDEQYF	TGTGCCAGCTTACGGTCGGGAGAGGACGAGCAGTACTTC
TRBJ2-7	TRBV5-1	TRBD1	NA	CASSLYGPGQGHEQYF	TGCGCCAGCAGCTTATACGGACCGGGACAGGGCCACGAGCAGTACTTC
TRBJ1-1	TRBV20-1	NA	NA	CSARDRESMNTEAFF	TGCAGTGCTAGAGATCGGGAGTCCATGAACACTGAAGCTTTCTTT
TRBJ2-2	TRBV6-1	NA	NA	CASSFLSDRDLSGELFF	TGTGCCAGCAGCTTCCTGTCGGACAGAGACCTTTCCGGGGAGCTGTTTTTT
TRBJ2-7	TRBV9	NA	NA	CASSVGGGDYEQYF	TGTGCCAGCAGCGTGGGAGGGGGGGATTACGAGCAGTACTTC
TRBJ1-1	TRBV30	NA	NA	CAWSVLPVQRGFNTEAFF	TGTGCCTGGAGTGTTCTTCCCGTGCAGCGAGGGTTTAACACTGAAGCTTTCTTT
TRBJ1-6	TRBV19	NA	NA	CASSWGFGSPLHF	TGTGCCAGTAGTTGGGGGTTTGGTTCACCCCTCCACTTT
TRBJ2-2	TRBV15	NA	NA	CATSRRDFANTGELFF	TGTGCCACCAGCAGGCGGGACTTCGCGAACACCGGGGAGCTGTTTTTT
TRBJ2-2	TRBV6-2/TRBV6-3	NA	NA	CASSLGEEAGELFF	TGTGCCAGCAGTTTGGGGGAGGAGGCCGGGGAGCTGTTTTTT
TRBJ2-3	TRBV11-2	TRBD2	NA	CASSLAPLAGDSDTQYF	TGTGCCAGCAGCTTAGCTCCCCTAGCGGGTGATTCAGATACGCAGTATTTT
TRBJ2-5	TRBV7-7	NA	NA	CASSPAAGPRTQYF	TGTGCTAGCAGCCCTGCCGCAGGGCCAAGGACCCAGTACTTC
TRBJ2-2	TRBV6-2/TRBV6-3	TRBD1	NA	CASSRQTGRLNTGELFF	TGTGCCAGCAGTCGACAGACAGGGCGCTTGAACACCGGGGAGCTGTTTTTT
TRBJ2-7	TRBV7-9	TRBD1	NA	CASTETGSGDEQYF	TGTGCCAGCACCGAGACAGGGTCAGGCGACGAGCAGTACTTC
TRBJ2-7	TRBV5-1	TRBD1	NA	CASSLTGDYEQYF	TGCGCCAGCAGCTTGACAGGGGACTACGAGCAGTACTTC
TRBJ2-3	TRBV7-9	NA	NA	CASSLVPDTQYF	TGTGCCAGCAGCTTAGTCCCAGATACGCAGTATTTT
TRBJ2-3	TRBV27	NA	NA	CAISYRAPPGADTQYF	TGTGCCATCAGCTACCGGGCCCCACCAGGGGCAGATACGCAGTATTTT
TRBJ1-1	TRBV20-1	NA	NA	CSAPEGDTEAFF	TGCAGTGCCCCGGAGGGGGACACTGAAGCTTTCTTT
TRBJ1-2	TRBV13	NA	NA	CASYSRGANYGYTF	TGTGCCAGCTACAGTCGGGGGGCAAACTACGGCTACACCTTC
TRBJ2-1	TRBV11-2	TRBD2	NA	CASSLVAGGPFNEQFF	TGTGCCAGCAGCTTAGTAGCGGGAGGGCCTTTCAATGAGCAGTTCTTC
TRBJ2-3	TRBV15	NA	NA	CATSREGRSTDTQYF	TGTGCCACCAGCAGAGAGGGCAGGTCCACAGATACGCAGTATTTT
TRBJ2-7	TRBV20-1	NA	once	CSGRDRQSYEQYF	TGCAGTGGCAGGGACCGTCAATCCTACGAGCAGTACTTC
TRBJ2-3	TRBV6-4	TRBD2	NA	CASSDGLADSTDTQYF	TGTGCCAGCAGTGACGGGCTAGCGGACAGCACAGATACGCAGTATTTT
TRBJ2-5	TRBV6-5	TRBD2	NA	CASSYPTSGSETQYF	TGTGCCAGCAGTTACCCGACTAGCGGGAGCGAGACCCAGTACTTC
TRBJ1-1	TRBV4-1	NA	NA	CASSRWKGDTEAFF	TGCGCCAGCAGCCGCTGGAAGGGAGACACTGAAGCTTTCTTT
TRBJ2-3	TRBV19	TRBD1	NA	CASSTRTGVADTQYF	TGTGCCAGTAGTACCCGGACAGGGGTGGCAGATACGCAGTATTTT
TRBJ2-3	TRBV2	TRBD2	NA	CASRGLALHTQYF	TGTGCCAGCAGGGGACTAGCGCTCCATACGCAGTATTTT
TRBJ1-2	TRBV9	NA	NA	CASSLNPNYGYTF	TGTGCCAGCAGCCTCAATCCTAACTATGGCTACACCTTC
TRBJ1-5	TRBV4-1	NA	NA	CASSPHRNAQPQHF	TGCGCCAGCAGCCCCCACAGAAACGCTCAGCCCCAGCATTTT
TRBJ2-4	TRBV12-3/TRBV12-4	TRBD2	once	CASSFELTGGKNIQYF	TGTGCCAGCAGTTTCGAACTAACGGGGGGCAAAAACATTCAGTACTTC
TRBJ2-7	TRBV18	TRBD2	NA	CASSPPPPGTSGSGYEQYF	TGTGCCAGCTCACCACCCCCCCCGGGGACTAGCGGGAGTGGCTACGAGCAGTACTTC
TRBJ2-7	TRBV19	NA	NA	CASSTEGGHTSYEQYF	TGTGCCAGTAGTACCGAGGGTGGACATACCTCCTACGAGCAGTACTTC
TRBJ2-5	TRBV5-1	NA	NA	CASRAGAVEETQYF	TGCGCCAGCAGGGCAGGGGCCGTCGAAGAGACCCAGTACTTC
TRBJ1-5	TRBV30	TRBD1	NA	CAWSLGQSNQPQHF	TGTGCCTGGAGTTTGGGACAGAGCAATCAGCCCCAGCATTTT
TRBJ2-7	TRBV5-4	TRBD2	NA	CASSDQAGGLTYEQYF	TGTGCCAGCAGCGATCAAGCGGGAGGACTAACCTACGAGCAGTACTTC